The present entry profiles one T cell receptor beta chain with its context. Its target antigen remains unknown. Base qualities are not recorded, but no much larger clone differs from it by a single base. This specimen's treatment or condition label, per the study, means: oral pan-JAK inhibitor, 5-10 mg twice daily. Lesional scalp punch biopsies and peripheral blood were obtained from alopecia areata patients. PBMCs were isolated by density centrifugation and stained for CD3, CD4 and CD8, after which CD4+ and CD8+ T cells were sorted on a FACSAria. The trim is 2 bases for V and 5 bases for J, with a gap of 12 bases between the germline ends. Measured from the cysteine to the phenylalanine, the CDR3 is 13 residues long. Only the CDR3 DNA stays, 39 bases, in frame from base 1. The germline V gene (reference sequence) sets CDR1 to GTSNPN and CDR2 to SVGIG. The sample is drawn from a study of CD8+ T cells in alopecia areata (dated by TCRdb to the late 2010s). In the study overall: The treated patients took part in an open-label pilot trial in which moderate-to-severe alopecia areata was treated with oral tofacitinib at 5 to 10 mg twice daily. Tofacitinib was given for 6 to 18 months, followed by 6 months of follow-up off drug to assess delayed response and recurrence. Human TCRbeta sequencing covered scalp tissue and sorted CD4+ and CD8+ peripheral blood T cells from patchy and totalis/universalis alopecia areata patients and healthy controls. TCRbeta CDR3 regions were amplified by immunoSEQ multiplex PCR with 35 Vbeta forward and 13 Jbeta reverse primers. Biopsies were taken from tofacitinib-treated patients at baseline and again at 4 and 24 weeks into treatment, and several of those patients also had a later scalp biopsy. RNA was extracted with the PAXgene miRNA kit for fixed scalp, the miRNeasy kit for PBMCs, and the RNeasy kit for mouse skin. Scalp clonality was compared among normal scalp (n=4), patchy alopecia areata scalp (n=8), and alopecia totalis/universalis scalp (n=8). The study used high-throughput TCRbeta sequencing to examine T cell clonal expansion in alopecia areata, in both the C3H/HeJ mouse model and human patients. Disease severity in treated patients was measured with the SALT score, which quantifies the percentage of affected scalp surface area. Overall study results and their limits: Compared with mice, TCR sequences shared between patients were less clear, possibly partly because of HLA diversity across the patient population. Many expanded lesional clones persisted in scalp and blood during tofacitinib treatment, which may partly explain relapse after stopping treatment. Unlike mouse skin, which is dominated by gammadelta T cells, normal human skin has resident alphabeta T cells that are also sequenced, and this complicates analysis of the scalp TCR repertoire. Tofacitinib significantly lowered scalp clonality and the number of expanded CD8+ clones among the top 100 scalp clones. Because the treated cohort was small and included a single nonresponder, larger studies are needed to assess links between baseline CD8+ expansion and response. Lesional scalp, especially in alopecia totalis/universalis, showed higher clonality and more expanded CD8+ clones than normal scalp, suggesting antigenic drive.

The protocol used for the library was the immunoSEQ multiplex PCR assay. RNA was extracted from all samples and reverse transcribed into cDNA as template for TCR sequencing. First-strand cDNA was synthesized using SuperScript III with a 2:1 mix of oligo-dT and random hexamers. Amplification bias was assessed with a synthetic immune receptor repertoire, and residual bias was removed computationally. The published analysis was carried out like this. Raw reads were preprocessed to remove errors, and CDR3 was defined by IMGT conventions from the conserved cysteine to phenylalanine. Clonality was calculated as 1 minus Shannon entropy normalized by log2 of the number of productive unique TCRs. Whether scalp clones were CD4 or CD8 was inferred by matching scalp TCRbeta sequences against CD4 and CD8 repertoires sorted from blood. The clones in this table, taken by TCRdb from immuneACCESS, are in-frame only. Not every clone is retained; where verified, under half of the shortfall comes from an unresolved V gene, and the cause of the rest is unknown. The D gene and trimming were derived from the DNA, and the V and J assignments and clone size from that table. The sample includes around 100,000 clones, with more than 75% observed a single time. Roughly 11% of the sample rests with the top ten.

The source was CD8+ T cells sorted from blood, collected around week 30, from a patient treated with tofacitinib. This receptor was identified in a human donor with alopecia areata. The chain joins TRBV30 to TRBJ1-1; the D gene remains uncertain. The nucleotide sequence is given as TGTGCCTGGAGTCTTGGCAGAAGTACTGAAGCTTTCTTT. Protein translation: CAWSLGRSTEAFF.